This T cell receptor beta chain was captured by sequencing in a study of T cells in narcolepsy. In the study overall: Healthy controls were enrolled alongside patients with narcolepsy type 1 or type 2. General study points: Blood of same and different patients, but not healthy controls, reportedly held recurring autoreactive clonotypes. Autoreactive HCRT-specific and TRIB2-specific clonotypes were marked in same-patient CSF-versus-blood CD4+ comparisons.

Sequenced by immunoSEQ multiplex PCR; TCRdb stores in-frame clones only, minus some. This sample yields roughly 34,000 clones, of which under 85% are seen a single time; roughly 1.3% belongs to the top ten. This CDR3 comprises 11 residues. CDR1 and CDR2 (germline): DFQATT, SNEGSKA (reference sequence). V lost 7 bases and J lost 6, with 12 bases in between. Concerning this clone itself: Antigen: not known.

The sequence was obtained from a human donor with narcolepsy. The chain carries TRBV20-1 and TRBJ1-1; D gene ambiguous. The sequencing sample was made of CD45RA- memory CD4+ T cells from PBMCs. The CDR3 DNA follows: TGCAGTGGCGAAGAAGTCCCTGAAGCTTTCTTT. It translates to CSGEEVPEAFF.